A single sample gave rise to the 9 T cell receptor beta chains below, sequenced in a study of cytomegalovirus exposure and HLA in healthy donors. PCR amplification relied on 60 Vbeta primers (plus 13 Jbeta primers). Produced via immunoSEQ multiplex PCR; TCRdb's table is partial and in-frame only. The sample yields roughly 150,000 clones, 65% to 85% seen once. Input material: PBMCs. Receptor source: a male donor in good health and CMV-seronegative.

The chain links TRBV2 to TRBJ1-3; D perhaps matches TRBD1 (6 bases). This CDR3 is built from 15 residues. V was clipped by 3 bases and J by 7 bases, with 16 bases between them. In germline, CDR1 is SNHLY, CDR2 FYNNEI. The chain's CDR3 is CASSDDRTKGNTIYF. As DNA, the CDR3 is TGTGCCAGCAGTGACGACAGGACCAAGGGCAACACCATATATTTT.

The chain uses TRBV9 and TRBJ2-1; TRBD2 matches at 8 bases. The CDR3 runs 15 residues. Germline loops: CDR1 SGDLS, CDR2 YYNGEE. The ends lost 4 bases at V and 4 bases at J; junction bases unmatched: 7. This chain's CDR3 is CASSSLLAGYNEQFF. CDR3 coding DNA: TGTGCCAGCAGCTCCCTCTTAGCGGGGTACAATGAGCAGTTCTTC. The complete variable domain, with remaining parts taken from reference TRBV9 and TRBJ2-1, reads DSGVTQTPKHLITATGQRVTLRCSPRSGDLSVYWYQQSLDQGLQFLIQYYNGEERAKGNILERFSAQQFPDLHSELNLSSLELGDSALYFCASSSLLAGYNEQFFGPGTRLTVL.

The chain combines TRBV7-9 with TRBJ1-2, with D maybe TRBD1 (5 bases). The CDR3 runs 14 residues. Trimming stripped 1 base from V and 7 bases from J, with 13 bases between. Germline CDR1 is SEHNR and CDR2 is FQNEAQ (reference sequence). CDR3 in amino acids: CASSLDPGRGGYTF. The CDR3 DNA reads as TGTGCCAGCAGCTTAGATCCGGGTAGGGGTGGCTACACCTTC.

The genes are TRBV19 and TRBJ2-7; D possibly corresponds to TRBD1 (6 bases). The CDR3 loop spans 15 amino acids. Germline assignment: CDR1 LNHDA and CDR2 SQIVND (reference sequence). V was shortened by 10 bases and J by 0 bases, with 19 bases between the two germline ends. In DNA form, the CDR3 reads TGTGCCACCAGTATGGGGGACACCTACTCCTACGAGCAGTACTTC. This translates into CATSMGDTYSYEQYF.

This chain connects TRBV28 to TRBJ1-5; 9 bases map to TRBD1. J gave up 3 bases and V 6 bases, and 3 bases lay outside the gene matches. The CDR3 contains 14 residues. Looked up from germline, CDR1 is MDHEN and CDR2 is SYDVKM. CDR3 bases: TGTGCCAGCAGAACACAGGGGGCCAATCAGCCCCAGCATTTT. Translation gives CASRTQGANQPQHF.

The chain carries TRBV29-1 and TRBJ1-1; D remains unclear. Germline lookup yields CDR1 SQVTM and CDR2 ANQGSEA. The CDR3 sequence is 11 residues long. V was trimmed by 4 bases and J by 5 bases, leaving 8 bases between them. The CDR3 DNA sequence: TGCAGCGTTGGGAGAACAACTGAAGCTTTCTTT. Translation gives CSVGRTTEAFF. The variable domain in full, completed from reference TRBV29-1 and TRBJ1-1, reads SAVISQKPSRDICQRGTSLTIQCQVDSQVTMMFWYRQQPGQSLTLIATANQGSEATYESGFVIDKFPISRPNLTFSTLTVSNMSPEDSSIYLCSVGRTTEAFFGQGTRLTVV.

V and J are TRBV7-6 and TRBJ2-7; 8 nucleotides align to TRBD1. Germline lookup yields CDR1 SGHVS and CDR2 FNYEAQ. V lost 5 bases to trimming and J lost 4 bases; unmatched junction nucleotides: 7. CDR3 length equals 14 residues. The CDR3 reads CASSPPGQAYEQYF. As DNA, the CDR3 is TGTGCCAGCAGCCCGCCGGGACAGGCTTACGAGCAGTACTTC.

CDR3 bases: TGTGCCAGCAGCTTGGTTCCCGAGGAAAAACTGTTTTTT. This encodes CASSLVPEEKLFF. The chain combines TRBV5-6 with TRBJ1-4; no reliable D call. Per the germline V gene, CDR1 is SGHDT and CDR2 is YYEEEE. This CDR3 contains 13 residues. V lost 0 bases, J lost 8 bases, and 8 bases lay in between.

The chain links TRBV10-3 to TRBJ2-1; D is unresolved. CDR1 and CDR2 (germline): ENHRY, SYGVKD. Trimming cost V 5 bases and J 0 bases, with 11 bases left between them. The CDR3 runs 15 residues. Here the CDR3 DNA reads TGTGCCATCAGTCCCACCGGTCCCTCCTACAATGAGCAGTTCTTC. This sequence encodes CAISPTGPSYNEQFF.